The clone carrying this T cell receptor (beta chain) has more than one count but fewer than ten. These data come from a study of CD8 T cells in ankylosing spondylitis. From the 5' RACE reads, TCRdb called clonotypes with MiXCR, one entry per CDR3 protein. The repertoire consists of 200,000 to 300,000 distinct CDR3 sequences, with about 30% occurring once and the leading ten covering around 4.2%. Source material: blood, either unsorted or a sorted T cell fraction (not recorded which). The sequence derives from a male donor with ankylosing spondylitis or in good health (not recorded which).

The CDR3, as DNA: TGCAGTGCTAGAGATCTCCTTGGGGCCCTACATCACAATGAGCAGTTCTTC. It is translated as CSARDLLGALHHNEQFF. This sequence joins TRBV20-1 and TRBJ2-1; TRBD1 might be the D (5 bases). The CDR3 is 17 residues long. Trimming cost V 0 bases and J 5 bases, with 20 bases left between them. The germline gives CDR1 DFQATT, CDR2 SNEGSKA (reference sequence).